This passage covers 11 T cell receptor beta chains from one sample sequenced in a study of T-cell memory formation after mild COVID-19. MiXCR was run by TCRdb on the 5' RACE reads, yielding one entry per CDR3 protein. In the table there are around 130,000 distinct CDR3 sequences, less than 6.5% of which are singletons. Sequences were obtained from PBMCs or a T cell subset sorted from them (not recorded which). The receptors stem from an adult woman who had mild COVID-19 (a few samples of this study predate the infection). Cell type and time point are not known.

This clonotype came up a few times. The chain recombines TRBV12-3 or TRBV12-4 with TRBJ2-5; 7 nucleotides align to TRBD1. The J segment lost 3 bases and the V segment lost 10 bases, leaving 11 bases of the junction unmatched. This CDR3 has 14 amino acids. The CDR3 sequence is CATSQGDAKETQYF. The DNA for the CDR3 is TGTGCCACCTCCCAGGGGGACGCCAAAGAGACCCAGTACTTC.

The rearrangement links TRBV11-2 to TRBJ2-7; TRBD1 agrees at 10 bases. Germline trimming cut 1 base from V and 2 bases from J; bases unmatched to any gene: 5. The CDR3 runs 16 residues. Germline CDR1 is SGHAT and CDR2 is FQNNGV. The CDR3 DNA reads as TGTGCCAGCAGCTTAGGCCCCGGGACAGGGGCCTACGAGCAGTACTTC. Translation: CASSLGPGTGAYEQYF.

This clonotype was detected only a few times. CDR3 DNA: TGCGCCAGCAGCCAAGCGTTGAGGGGCGAGCAGTACTTC. This gives the protein CASSQALRGEQYF. This chain connects TRBV4-1 to TRBJ2-7; D may match TRBD1 or TRBD2 (5 bases each). From germline, CDR1 is MGHRA and CDR2 YSYEKL. The CDR3 has 13 residues. Trimming cost V 1 base and J 6 bases, with 10 bases left between them.

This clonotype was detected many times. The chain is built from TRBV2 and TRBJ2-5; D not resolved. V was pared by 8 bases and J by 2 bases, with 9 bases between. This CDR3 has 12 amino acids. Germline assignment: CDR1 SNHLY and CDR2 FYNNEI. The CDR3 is CASGSYQETQYF. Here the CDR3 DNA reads TGTGCCAGCGGGTCATATCAAGAGACCCAGTACTTC.

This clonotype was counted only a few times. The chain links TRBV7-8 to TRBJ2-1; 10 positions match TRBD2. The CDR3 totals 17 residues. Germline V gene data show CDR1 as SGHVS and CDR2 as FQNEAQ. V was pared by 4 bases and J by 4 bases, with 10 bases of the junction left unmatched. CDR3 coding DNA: TGTGCCAGCAGCTCGACTAGCGGGCCCAACCGATACAATGAGCAGTTCTTC. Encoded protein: CASSSTSGPNRYNEQFF.

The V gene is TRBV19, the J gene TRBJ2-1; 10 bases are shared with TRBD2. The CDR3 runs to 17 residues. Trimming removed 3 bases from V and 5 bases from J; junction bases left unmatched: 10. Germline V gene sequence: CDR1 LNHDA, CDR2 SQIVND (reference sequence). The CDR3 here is CASSIGGLAGVDNEQFF. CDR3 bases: TGTGCCAGTAGTATCGGAGGTCTAGCGGGAGTTGACAATGAGCAGTTCTTC.

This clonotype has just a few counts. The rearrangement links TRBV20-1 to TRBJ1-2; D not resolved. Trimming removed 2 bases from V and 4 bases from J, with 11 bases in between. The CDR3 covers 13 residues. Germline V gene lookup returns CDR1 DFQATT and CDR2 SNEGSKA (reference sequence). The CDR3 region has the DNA TGCAGTGCTAGAAGAGACACCGTCTATGGCTACACCTTC. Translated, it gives CSARRDTVYGYTF.

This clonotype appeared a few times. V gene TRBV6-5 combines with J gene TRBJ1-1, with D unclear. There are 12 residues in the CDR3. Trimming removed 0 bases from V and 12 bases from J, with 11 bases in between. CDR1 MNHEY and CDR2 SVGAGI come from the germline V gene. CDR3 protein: CASSYSTDRTFF. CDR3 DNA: TGTGCCAGCAGTTACTCGACTGATCGTACTTTCTTT.

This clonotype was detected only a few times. The CDR3 sequence is CSAPSSGTETQYF. The CDR3 DNA is TGCAGTGCCCCCTCGAGCGGGACAGAGACCCAGTACTTC. The gene calls are TRBV20-1 and TRBJ2-5; 7 bases fit TRBD2. Germline V lookup: CDR1 DFQATT, CDR2 SNEGSKA (reference sequence). Unmatched junction bases numbered 8, after V lost 6 bases and J lost 4 bases. The CDR3 has 13 amino acids.

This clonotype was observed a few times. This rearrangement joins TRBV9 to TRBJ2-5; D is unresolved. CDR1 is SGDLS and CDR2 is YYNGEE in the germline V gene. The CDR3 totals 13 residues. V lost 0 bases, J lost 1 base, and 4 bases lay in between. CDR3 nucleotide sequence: TGTGCCAGCAGCGTAGACGTCCAAGAGACCCAGTACTTC. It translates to CASSVDVQETQYF.

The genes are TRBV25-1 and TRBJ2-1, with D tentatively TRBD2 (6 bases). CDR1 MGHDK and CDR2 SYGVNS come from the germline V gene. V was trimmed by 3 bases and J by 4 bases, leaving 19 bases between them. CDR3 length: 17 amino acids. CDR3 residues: CASSDAPGEATYNEQFF. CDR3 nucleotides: TGTGCCAGCAGTGATGCTCCGGGAGAGGCCACATACAATGAGCAGTTCTTC.